These 27 T cell receptor beta chains were sequenced from one sample in a study of cytomegalovirus exposure and HLA in healthy donors. Both 60 Vbeta primers and 13 Jbeta primers went into the PCR. Method: immunoSEQ multiplex PCR; TCRdb's copy keeps in-frame clones and lacks some. Here the sample spans 100,000 or so clones, around 82% being singletons. Sequencing was carried out using PBMCs. The receptors were gathered from a man between 18 and 29 years old in good health and CMV-seronegative.

V usage is TRBV19 and J usage is TRBJ2-1, with 9 bases lining up with TRBD1. Germline CDR1 is LNHDA and CDR2 is SQIVND (reference sequence). With V trimmed by 7 bases and J by 6 bases, 7 bases remained unmatched. The CDR3 spans 14 residues. CDR3 protein: CASTPTGGTNEQFF. CDR3 DNA: TGTGCCAGTACGCCGACAGGGGGTACCAATGAGCAGTTCTTC.

The chain employs TRBV7-5 and TRBJ2-2; TRBD1 is the table's D call and was not checked against the DNA. TRBV7-5 is tagged as a pseudogene. There are 16 residues in the CDR3. The CDR3 DNA is TGTGCCAGAAGCCCACTCCGGACAGGGGTGGCCGGGGAGCTGTTTTTT. Protein product: CARSPLRTGVAGELFF.

This chain links TRBV19 with TRBJ2-1; 11 bases are shared with TRBD2. After removal of 2 bases from V and 9 bases from J, the junction contained 6 bases not matched to a gene. From germline, CDR1 is LNHDA and CDR2 SQIVND (reference sequence). This CDR3 is built from 15 residues. CDR3 bases: TGTGCCAGTAGTATAAGTCTAGCGGGGGGACCTGAGCAGTTCTTC. Translating it yields CASSISLAGGPEQFF.

The chain joins TRBV7-2 to TRBJ1-1; unclear D gene. Trimming took off 5 bases at V and 3 bases at J, with 16 bases between the two ends. The CDR3 totals 15 residues. Looked up from germline, CDR1 is SGHTA and CDR2 is FQGNSA. This CDR3 is CASSPHAHGDTEAFF. The CDR3 region has the DNA TGTGCCAGCAGCCCCCACGCGCACGGGGACACTGAAGCTTTCTTT.

The J gene is TRBJ1-2, the V gene TRBV19; D perhaps matches TRBD1 (6 bases). The CDR3 runs to 15 residues. Trimming pared 7 bases from V and 3 bases from J, leaving 18 bases between. Germline CDR1 and CDR2: LNHDA and SQIVND (reference sequence). CDR3 sequence (DNA): TGTGCCAGTAATCCTATAGACAGGCTGGACTATGGCTACACCTTC. Its protein is CASNPIDRLDYGYTF.

The V and J genes are TRBV4-1 and TRBJ2-6; the match to TRBD1 covers 11 bases. Trimming removed 6 bases from V and 0 bases from J; junction bases left unmatched: 7. CDR1 MGHRA and CDR2 YSYEKL come from the germline V gene. The CDR3 runs 18 residues. CDR3 in DNA: TGCGCCAGCAGTCGCCTGGGACAGGGGGGCTCTGGGGCCAACGTCCTGACTTTC. It specifies CASSRLGQGGSGANVLTF.

DNA for the CDR3: TGTGCCAGTAGTATTATTCTGGCTGGTAATTCACCCCTCCACTTT. This gives the protein CASSIILAGNSPLHF. The V and J genes are TRBV19 and TRBJ1-6; D is undetermined. The V and J ends lost 3 bases and 6 bases respectively, with 12 bases between them. Germline V gene data show CDR1 as LNHDA and CDR2 as SQIVND (reference sequence). The CDR3 totals 15 residues.

The chain is built from TRBV4-1 and TRBJ1-2; D not certain. V was clipped by 0 bases and J by 8 bases, with 19 bases between them. Germline V gene lookup returns CDR1 MGHRA and CDR2 YSYEKL. CDR3 length: 16 amino acids. The CDR3 DNA follows: TGCGCCAGCAGCCAAGATCTGGGCCTAGCCGGGAGGGGCTACACCTTC. As protein: CASSQDLGLAGRGYTF.

This clone was observed once. The chain has TRBV6-1 and TRBJ2-1, with D possibly matching TRBD2 (6 bases). V lost 2 bases, J lost 1 base, and 15 bases lay in between. The CDR3 contains 17 residues. Germline CDR1 is MNHNS and CDR2 is SASEGT. The CDR3, as DNA: TGTGCCAGCAGTGAATCCCCGGGACTCGGTTCCTACAATGAGCAGTTCTTC. It is translated as CASSESPGLGSYNEQFF.

The genes are TRBV5-1 and TRBJ2-5, with a possible D match to TRBD2 (6 bases). Germline V CDR1 and CDR2: SGHRS, YFSETQ. The CDR3 is made up of 14 amino acids. V was trimmed by 4 bases and J by 1 base, leaving 11 bases between them. Here the CDR3 reads CASSTGLPQETQYF. CDR3 nucleotide sequence: TGCGCCAGCAGCACGGGACTGCCCCAAGAGACCCAGTACTTC. Supplemented by reference TRBV5-1 and TRBJ2-5, the full variable domain reads KAGVTQTPRYLIKTRGQQVTLSCSPISGHRSVSWYQQTPGQGLQFLFEYFSETQRNKGNFPGRFSGRQFSNSRSEMNVSTLELGDSALYLCASSTGLPQETQYFGPGTRLLVL.

This clone was seen just once. The V gene is TRBV15, the J gene TRBJ1-2; 7 bases are a match to TRBD1. Germline CDR1 and CDR2: LNHNV and YYDKDF (reference sequence). This CDR3 region has 15 residues. Trimming removed 5 bases from V and 0 bases from J; junction bases left unmatched: 6. The CDR3 nucleotides read TGTGCCACCAGCCGCGGGACAGAAGCTAACTATGGCTACACCTTC. Translated: CATSRGTEANYGYTF.

The V and J genes are TRBV5-4 and TRBJ1-2; maybe TRBD1 (6 bases). The V end was cut by 4 bases, the J end by 3 bases, with 19 bases between. This CDR3 has 16 residues. Germline V gives CDR1 SGHNT, CDR2 YYREEE (reference sequence). CDR3 amino acids: CASSKGGSTADYGYTF. The DNA for the CDR3 is TGTGCCAGCAGCAAGGGGGGGTCTACAGCGGACTATGGCTACACCTTC. Full variable domain (remainder filled in from reference TRBV5-4 and TRBJ1-2): ETGVTQSPTHLIKTRGQQVTLRCSSQSGHNTVSWYQQALGQGPQFIFQYYREEENGRGNFPPRFSGLQFPNYSSELNVNALELDDSALYLCASSKGGSTADYGYTFGSGTRLTVV.

V usage is TRBV6-1 and J usage is TRBJ1-4; a possible D gene is TRBD1 (5 bases). The ends were cut back, 2 bases at V and 9 bases at J, with 19 bases in the middle. The CDR3 is 16 residues long. Germline V CDR1 and CDR2: MNHNS, SASEGT. The chain's CDR3 is CASSENRQGVMKKLFF. The CDR3 DNA reads TGTGCCAGCAGTGAAAACCGGCAGGGCGTAATGAAAAAACTGTTTTTT.

The chain couples TRBV18 to TRBJ1-5; 8 positions agree with TRBD1. The V gene's germline CDR1 is KGHSH and CDR2 LQKENI. V dropped 3 bases and J dropped 0; count of bases not matched to a gene: 4. The CDR3 runs 16 residues. CDR3 protein: CASSPQGQDSNQPQHF. CDR3 sequence (DNA): TGTGCCAGCTCACCTCAGGGACAGGATAGCAATCAGCCCCAGCATTTT.

The CDR3 region has the DNA TGCGCCAGCAGCCCCCAAGGCCAGGGAGGAGGAGAAGCTTTCTTT. It is translated as CASSPQGQGGGEAFF. V gene TRBV5-1 combines with J gene TRBJ1-1, with D perhaps TRBD1 (5 bases). Germline V gene lookup returns CDR1 SGHRS and CDR2 YFSETQ. This CDR3 region has 15 residues. The V and J ends lost 4 bases and 8 bases respectively, with 21 bases between them.

To note about this clone: This same CDR3 is encoded by further DNA sequences in the sample. The J gene is TRBJ1-5, the V gene TRBV6-1, with 9 nucleotides matching TRBD1. This CDR3 spans 18 amino acids. The V gene's germline CDR1 is MNHNS and CDR2 SASEGT. Trimming at V came to 2 bases and at J to 1 base, leaving 9 bases not matched to a gene. CDR3 loop: CASSELPGQGRSNQPQHF. The CDR3 DNA reads as TGTGCCAGCAGTGAACTACCGGGACAGGGTCGAAGCAATCAGCCCCAGCATTTT.

In nucleotides, the CDR3 is TGTGCCAGCAGCTTAGCCGCAGGGGTAGGAAACACCATATATTTT. Protein sequence: CASSLAAGVGNTIYF. The V and J genes are TRBV11-2 and TRBJ1-3; D may be TRBD1 (6 bases). The CDR3 totals 15 residues. CDR1 and CDR2 (germline): SGHAT, FQNNGV. V dropped 1 base and J dropped 4 bases, with 11 bases sitting between them.

This chain connects TRBV18 to TRBJ1-5, with D perhaps matching TRBD1 (6 bases). The germline V gene has CDR1 KGHSH and CDR2 LQKENI. V lost 0 bases, J lost 4 bases, and 13 bases lay in between. The length of the CDR3 is 16 residues. CDR3 sequence (DNA): TGTGCCAGCTCACCACCGGGGGCAGGCCTTAATCAGCCCCAGCATTTT. Amino acids: CASSPPGAGLNQPQHF.

The chain is built from TRBV5-4 and TRBJ2-1; 12 nucleotides align to TRBD2. Germline CDR1 reads SGHNT; CDR2 reads YYREEE (reference sequence). V lost 3 bases and J lost 7; bases outside the gene matches: 5. The CDR3 runs to 15 residues. The CDR3 DNA reads as TGTGCCAGCAGCTCTAGCGGGGGGGCGGGAAATGAGCAGTTCTTC. This sequence encodes CASSSSGGAGNEQFF.

This chain links TRBV6-5 with TRBJ2-2; D uncertain. The germline CDR1 and CDR2 sequences are MNHEY and SVGAGI. The length of the CDR3 is 12 residues. The V end lost 6 bases, the J end lost 3 bases, and 5 bases lay between the germline ends. CDR3 sequence: CASRADTGELFF. The CDR3 DNA sequence: TGTGCCAGCAGAGCTGACACCGGGGAGCTGTTTTTT.

This chain links TRBV4-2 with TRBJ2-7; TRBD1 aligns across 9 bases. This CDR3 has 15 amino acids. Trimming removed 0 bases from V and 5 bases from J; junction bases left unmatched: 5. Looked up from germline, CDR1 is LGHNA and CDR2 is YNFKEQ. CDR3 nucleotide sequence: TGTGCCAGCAGCCAAGAGGGGACAGGGTTCCACGAGCAGTACTTC. It yields the protein CASSQEGTGFHEQYF.

This rearrangement joins TRBV19 to TRBJ1-5, with a tentative D call TRBD1 (6 bases). The V end lost 3 bases, the J end lost 3 bases, and 21 bases lay between the germline ends. The CDR3 runs 18 residues. Germline loops: CDR1 LNHDA, CDR2 SQIVND (reference sequence). Here the CDR3 DNA reads TGTGCCAGTAGTATGAGATTTGGGGGCAGAACGCTCAATCAGCCCCAGCATTTT. Encoded protein: CASSMRFGGRTLNQPQHF.

The J gene is TRBJ1-5, the V gene TRBV18; D gene uncertain. Per germline, CDR1 KGHSH and CDR2 LQKENI. This CDR3 spans 13 amino acids. Between the trimmed V and J ends, which lost 3 bases and 4 bases, there was a span of 7 bases. As DNA, the CDR3 is TGTGCCAGCTCACCGGGGAGAAATCAGCCCCAGCATTTT. This gives the protein CASSPGRNQPQHF.

The V and J genes are TRBV6-6 and TRBJ2-7, with 8 nucleotides matching TRBD2. This CDR3 has 12 residues. Germline V CDR1 and CDR2: MNHNY, SVGAGI (reference sequence). The V segment lost 6 bases and the J segment 3 bases; nucleotides outside the gene matches: 1. The CDR3 is CASSGTSYEQYF. CDR3 DNA: TGTGCCAGCAGCGGGACTAGCTACGAGCAGTACTTC.

V usage is TRBV10-2 and J usage is TRBJ2-3; D might be TRBD1 (5 bases). The V gene lost 2 bases and the J gene lost 8 bases, with 11 bases spanning the gap. This CDR3 region has 13 residues. From germline, CDR1 is WSHSY and CDR2 SAAADI. CDR3 in DNA: TGCGCCAGCAGTGAGGGAAAAAGGGGTACGCAGTATTTT. This sequence encodes CASSEGKRGTQYF.

The V gene is TRBV14, the J gene TRBJ2-3; perhaps TRBD2 as D (6 bases). The CDR3 is 13 residues long. CDR1 is SGHDN and CDR2 is FVKESK in the germline V gene. Trimming cost V 4 bases and J 4 bases, with 9 bases left between them. The CDR3 sequence: CASSRRLADTQYF. CDR3 DNA: TGTGCCAGCAGCCGAAGACTAGCAGATACGCAGTATTTT.

The rearrangement links TRBV7-2 to TRBJ1-2; D gene unclear. This CDR3 spans 16 amino acids. The ends were cut back, 5 bases at V and 1 base at J, with 17 bases in the middle. Per germline, CDR1 SGHTA and CDR2 FQGNSA. The CDR3, as DNA: TGTGCCAGCAGCCGCCGGAGGCAGGCCCTTAACTATGGCTACACCTTC. This encodes CASSRRRQALNYGYTF.